This T cell receptor beta chain was identified in a study of T-cell reconstitution after alpha-beta-depleted transplantation in children. Study findings and constraints: T-cell counts and diversity were attributed mostly to newly produced T cells one year after transplant.

This clonotype appeared many times. Its antigen is currently unknown. Preparing the TCRbeta library involved the use of unique molecular identifiers. Via MiXCR, TCRdb re-called the PCR reads, giving one row per CDR3 protein. The sample includes 120,000 to 150,000 distinct CDR3 sequences, about 9% of them seen just once. The CDR3 runs 16 residues. Germline V gene lookup returns CDR1 LNHNV and CDR2 YYDKDF (reference sequence). V was clipped by 3 bases and J by 3 bases; unmatched bases: 4. The sequences come from PBMCs, mostly from graft donor cells, collected 180 days after TCRalphabeta/CD19-depleted stem cell transplant. The chain uses TRBV15 and TRBJ2-3; 12 positions match TRBD2. The TCR sequence derives from a female patient younger than 10 who had a stem cell transplant for congenital amegakaryocytic thrombocytopenia, so the T cells may come from the graft donor. Here the CDR3 reads CATSSLLAGGTDTQYF. CDR3 bases: TGTGCCACCAGCAGCTTACTAGCGGGGGGAACAGATACGCAGTATTTT.